The 26 T cell receptor beta chains reported below all come from one sample, sequenced in a study of Graves' ophthalmopathy and Graves' hyperthyroidism. RNA transcripts served as template for amplifying TCR beta CDR3 sequences. Investigators did first-round RT-PCR with HTBI primers, then second-round multiplex PCR. TCRdb re-derived calls from the multiplex PCR reads in MiXCR, one entry per CDR3 protein. The sample holds some 1.1 million distinct CDR3 sequences, approximately 35% seen once. Sample: peripheral blood or thyroid tissue (not recorded which). All receptors come from an adult man with Graves' hyperthyroidism.

This clonotype occurred many times. The DNA for the CDR3 is TGTGCCAGCAGCCCCACGCGAGGGTTAGACACTGAAGCTTTCTTT. As protein: CASSPTRGLDTEAFF. The V gene is TRBV7-9, the J gene TRBJ1-1, with D unresolved. CDR1 and CDR2 (germline): SEHNR, FQNEAQ (reference sequence). The length of the CDR3 is 15 residues. Trimming pared 5 bases from V and 3 bases from J, leaving 16 bases between.

This rearrangement joins TRBV10-2 to TRBJ1-5; D unclear. The V end lost 2 bases, the J end lost 3 bases, and 5 bases lay between the germline ends. Germline-derived CDR1 and CDR2 are WSHSY and SAAADI. The CDR3 is 13 amino acids. The DNA of the CDR3 is TGCGCCAGCAGTGAGCCGGACAATCAGCCCCAGCATTTT. It codes for CASSEPDNQPQHF.

This clonotype was counted at least ten times. V is TRBV6-5 and J is TRBJ1-1; TRBD1 is a possible D gene (6 bases). V shed 2 bases and J shed 4 bases, with 17 bases lying between them. Germline V gives CDR1 MNHEY, CDR2 SVGAGI. The CDR3 contains 16 residues. The CDR3 sequence is CASSYGPGGEGTEAFF. As DNA, the CDR3 is TGTGCCAGCAGTTACGGGCCGGGGGGCGAGGGCACTGAAGCTTTCTTT.

The sample holds a few counts of this clonotype. V gene TRBV5-6 combines with J gene TRBJ2-7, with 8 bases lining up with TRBD2. The CDR3 consists of 14 residues. V lost 4 bases and J lost 3; bases outside the gene matches: 6. In germline, CDR1 is SGHDT, CDR2 YYEEEE. The CDR3 DNA is TGTGCCAGCAGCCTCAGACTAGCGTACTACGAGCAGTACTTC. Translation gives CASSLRLAYYEQYF.

This clonotype was detected only once. V usage is TRBV7-9 and J usage is TRBJ1-5; the D is unclear. Germline values: CDR1 SEHNR, CDR2 FQNEAQ (reference sequence). V shed 5 bases and J shed 14 bases, with 16 bases lying between them. The CDR3 has 12 amino acids. CDR3: CASSHDPGSEHF. Here the CDR3 DNA reads TGTGCCAGCAGCCATGACCCGGGCTCCGAGCATTTT.

About this clonotype: One junction end disagrees with the germline gene, perhaps due to a read error. V usage is TRBV5-1 and J usage is TRBJ2-2; D might be TRBD1 or TRBD2, each matching 5 bases. Per the germline V gene, CDR1 is SGHRS and CDR2 is YFSETQ. The CDR3 length is 16 residues. CDR3 nucleotides: TGCGCCAGCAGCTTGGACGGGGCCAGGAACACCGGGGAGCTGTCTTGG. Protein: CASSLDGARNTGELSW.

This sequence joins TRBV29-1 and TRBJ1-1; 8 bases are a match to TRBD1. CDR3 length: 13 residues. CDR1 SQVTM and CDR2 ANQGSEA come from the germline V gene. J was trimmed by 10 bases and V by 4 bases; bases with no gene match: 11. The CDR3 sequence is CSVGGGQASGAFF. The CDR3 region has the DNA TGCAGCGTTGGGGGGGGACAGGCCTCCGGAGCTTTCTTT.

Many counts were recorded for this clonotype. The chain recombines TRBV7-9 with TRBJ2-7; 11 nucleotides match TRBD2. Germline trimming cut 4 bases from V and 4 bases from J; bases unmatched to any gene: 3. CDR1 and CDR2 from the germline V gene are SEHNR and FQNEAQ (reference sequence). The CDR3 spans 14 residues. CDR3 region: CASSSLAGGYEQYF. The CDR3 bases are TGTGCCAGCAGCTCGCTAGCGGGGGGTTACGAGCAGTACTTC. Variable domain in full (rest from reference TRBV7-9 and TRBJ2-7): DTGVSQNPRHKITKRGQNVTFRCDPISEHNRLYWYRQTLGQGPEFLTYFQNEAQLEKSRLLSDRFSAERPKGSFSTLEIQRTEQGDSAMYLCASSSLAGGYEQYFGPGTRLTVT.

Ten or more counts support this clonotype. J is TRBJ1-5 and V is TRBV19; D is unresolved. Trimming left V 2 bases short and J 7 bases short, with 6 bases between. The CDR3 has 12 amino acids. Germline V gene lookup returns CDR1 LNHDA and CDR2 SQIVND (reference sequence). CDR3 sequence reads: CASSIMNQPQHF. Here the CDR3 DNA reads TGTGCCAGTAGTATAATGAACCAGCCCCAGCATTTT.

This clonotype was recorded at least ten times. V and J are TRBV7-8 and TRBJ2-5; D gene unclear. Trimming cost V 4 bases and J 3 bases, with 12 bases left between them. Germline V gene sequence: CDR1 SGHVS, CDR2 FQNEAQ. The CDR3 totals 14 residues. The CDR3 sequence: CASSSGRHEETQYF. The CDR3, as DNA: TGTGCCAGCAGCTCCGGACGGCATGAAGAGACCCAGTACTTC. Full variable domain (remainder filled in from reference TRBV7-8 and TRBJ2-5): GAGVSQSPRYKVAKRGQDVALRCDPISGHVSLFWYQQALGQGPEFLTYFQNEAQLDKSGLPSDRFFAERPEGSVSTLKIQRTQQEDSAVYLCASSSGRHEETQYFGPGTRLLVL.

In the case of this clonotype: Possible read error: a much larger clone is one base away. The chain has TRBV10-3 and TRBJ1-3, with unresolved D. The CDR3 length is 16 residues. Germline V gene sequence: CDR1 ENHRY, CDR2 SYGVKD. For the CDR3, the DNA is TGTACACTCCCCCTTAGTTACGCAATCTCTGGAAACACCATATATTTT. Its translation: CTLPLSYAISGNTIYF.

This clonotype was detected only a few times. The V call is TRBV19, the J call TRBJ2-7; D unclear. Germline CDR1 LNHDA, CDR2 SQIVND (reference sequence). The CDR3 has 15 amino acids. V was shortened by 5 bases and J by 0 bases, with 14 bases between the two germline ends. The CDR3 DNA follows: TGTGCCAGTAGTCTTGGATACGAGAGCTCCTACGAGCAGTACTTC. As protein: CASSLGYESSYEQYF.

Concerning this clonotype: Mismatch with germline at one junction end may stem from a read error. The chain uses TRBV14 and TRBJ2-5, with TRBD2 identical over 12 bases. CDR3 length: 22 residues. In germline, CDR1 is SGHDN, CDR2 FVKESK. CDR3 in amino acids: CASSHMGLAGGRTVKCQGTQYF. The CDR3 nucleotides are TGTGCCAGCAGCCACATGGGACTAGCGGGCGGACGCACCGTAAAGTGCCAAGGGACCCAGTACTTC.

In this sample, this clonotype turned up many times. This chain links TRBV7-7 with TRBJ2-5; TRBD2 matches 8 bases. The CDR3 loop spans 15 amino acids. Germline V lookup: CDR1 SSHAT, CDR2 FNYEAQ (reference sequence). V trimming: 3 bases; J trimming: 0 bases; junction bases outside the gene matches: 3. The CDR3 region is CASSFRLANQETQYF. DNA for the CDR3: TGTGCCAGCAGCTTCAGACTAGCGAACCAAGAGACCCAGTACTTC. Drawing the rest from reference TRBV7-7 and TRBJ2-5, the complete variable domain is GAGVSQSPRYKVTKRGQDVTLRCDPISSHATLYWYQQALGQGPEFLTYFNYEAQPDKSGLPSDRFSAERPEGSISTLTIQRTEQRDSAMYRCASSFRLANQETQYFGPGTRLLVL.

The chain joins TRBV20-1 to TRBJ2-2; 7 positions match TRBD1. From germline, CDR1 is DFQATT and CDR2 SNEGSKA (reference sequence). Germline trimming cut 0 bases from V and 3 bases from J; bases unmatched to any gene: 7. The CDR3 has 16 amino acids. CDR3 sequence (DNA): TGCAGTGCTAGAGATTCAAGACAGGGACACACCGGGGAGCTGTTTTTT. This gives the protein CSARDSRQGHTGELFF.

The chain links TRBV7-9 to TRBJ2-5, with 13 bases aligning to TRBD2. CDR1 and CDR2 (germline): SEHNR, FQNEAQ (reference sequence). The CDR3 sequence is 16 residues long. V lost 3 bases and J lost 3; bases outside the gene matches: 4. The CDR3 protein is CASSFPGLAGKETQYF. CDR3 nucleotide sequence: TGTGCCAGCAGCTTTCCGGGACTAGCGGGAAAAGAGACCCAGTACTTC.

There are many counts of this clonotype. The genes are TRBV6-2 or TRBV6-3 and TRBJ1-1; 7 bases align to TRBD1. The CDR3 has 14 amino acids. V was clipped by 5 bases and J by 5 bases; unmatched bases: 8. The germline V gene encodes CDR1 MNHEY and CDR2 SVGEGT. The CDR3 DNA sequence: TGTGCCAGCAGTCCGAGACAGGGTTGGACTGAAGCTTTCTTT. Encoded protein: CASSPRQGWTEAFF.

This clonotype was seen many times. The chain recombines TRBV16 with TRBJ1-1; 9 bases line up with TRBD1. The germline V gene has CDR1 KGHSY and CDR2 FQNENV. J was trimmed by 4 bases and V by 2 bases; bases with no gene match: 2. The CDR3 has 14 residues. The CDR3 loop reads CASSQQTGGTEAFF. CDR3 nucleotide sequence: TGTGCCAGCAGCCAACAGACAGGGGGCACTGAAGCTTTCTTT.

This clonotype was detected many times. The CDR3 DNA is TGTGCCAGCAGACTCGGGAGCTCCTATAATTCACCCCTCCACTTT. It encodes CASRLGSSYNSPLHF. The V and J genes are TRBV2 and TRBJ1-6, with unresolved D. The CDR3 consists of 15 residues. The germline V and J ends were trimmed by 6 bases and 0 bases, with 9 bases remaining between them. Germline values: CDR1 SNHLY, CDR2 FYNNEI.

The V and J genes are TRBV18 and TRBJ1-1; unclear D gene. The CDR3 length is 13 residues. Trimming shortened V by 0 bases and J by 6 bases, and 8 bases separated the two germline ends. The germline CDR1 and CDR2 sequences are KGHSH and LQKENI. CDR3 residues: CASSPPRGAEAFF. CDR3 nucleotides: TGTGCCAGCTCACCACCCCGGGGTGCTGAAGCTTTCTTT.

This clonotype was seen a handful of times. V gene TRBV6-2 or TRBV6-3 combines with J gene TRBJ2-5; no clear D. The CDR3 length is 11 residues. V lost 6 bases to trimming and J lost 5 bases, with 7 bases between them. CDR1 is MNHEY, CDR2 SVGEGT, per germline. The CDR3 loop is CASRQKETQYF. In nucleotides, the CDR3 is TGTGCCAGCAGACAGAAGGAGACCCAGTACTTC.

This clonotype was counted ten times or more. This chain joins TRBV7-4 and TRBJ2-7; 9 nucleotides match TRBD1. This CDR3 comprises 19 residues. Trimming took 3 bases from V and 2 from J; bases not matched to a gene: 17. The germline CDR1 and CDR2 sequences are SGHVT and SQSDAQ. CDR3 in DNA: TGTGCCAGCAGCTTCGGATCGTCCCGGGACAGGGACGGGGCCTACGAGCAGTACTTC. Translating gives CASSFGSSRDRDGAYEQYF.

This clonotype was seen only a few times. The gene calls are TRBV12-3 or TRBV12-4 and TRBJ1-1, with a tentative D call TRBD1 (5 bases). Trimming pared 2 bases from V and 0 bases from J, leaving 10 bases between. The CDR3 is made up of 15 amino acids. Here the CDR3 reads CASSLITGLNTEAFF. The CDR3 nucleotides read TGTGCCAGCAGTTTAATCACAGGCCTGAACACTGAAGCTTTCTTT.

This clonotype was detected only a few times. CDR3 amino acids: CSVEEGNRGYEQYF. CDR3 nucleotide sequence: TGCAGCGTTGAAGAGGGAAACAGGGGATACGAGCAGTACTTC. The V gene is TRBV29-1, the J gene TRBJ2-7; TRBD1 matches 7 bases. This CDR3 is built from 14 residues. V lost 0 bases, J lost 4 bases, and 6 bases stayed unmatched. CDR1 is SQVTM, CDR2 ANQGSEA, per germline.

This clonotype was recorded at least ten times. The gene calls are TRBV7-2 and TRBJ1-5; TRBD1 aligns across 7 bases. The V gene's germline CDR1 is SGHTA and CDR2 FQGNSA. The CDR3 runs to 13 residues. Trimming took 5 bases from V and 4 from J; bases not matched to a gene: 2. The CDR3 loop is CASSGGQNQPQHF. The DNA of the CDR3 is TGTGCCAGCAGCGGGGGACAGAATCAGCCCCAGCATTTT.

J is TRBJ1-4 and V is TRBV9, with a tentative D call TRBD1 (6 bases). The CDR3 runs to 14 residues. CDR1 is SGDLS, CDR2 YYNGEE, per germline. The V end was cut by 1 base, the J end by 4 bases, with 8 bases between. CDR3 sequence (DNA): TGTGCCAGCAGCGTAACAGGGAATAATGAAAAACTGTTTTTT. Translation: CASSVTGNNEKLFF.